These 17 T cell receptor beta chains were all obtained from the same sample, sequenced in a study of T cell responses to AZD1222 COVID-19 vaccine. Repertoires were generated with immunoSEQ multiplex PCR, while TCRdb's copy carries only in-frame clones and drops some. Of about 54,000 clones in the sample, more than 80% were seen once. The source was peripheral blood, collected 28 days after the second AZD1222 dose. The source of these receptors is an adult who received the AZD1222 COVID-19 vaccine.

This chain uses TRBV5-5 with TRBJ1-1, with D maybe TRBD1 (5 bases). V lost 0 bases and J 4 bases, leaving 13 bases between the germline ends. This CDR3 region has 15 residues. Germline CDR1 reads SGHKS; CDR2 reads YYEKEE (reference sequence). CDR3 in DNA: TGTGCCAGCAGCTTGGTTCTCAGGGATTTCACTGAAGCTTTCTTT. Its translation: CASSLVLRDFTEAFF.

This clone has just one count. The chain joins TRBV21-1 to TRBJ1-5. TRBV21-1 is labeled a pseudogene. The length of the CDR3 is 18 residues. This CDR3 reads CASSKAQLIRGDNQPQHF. The CDR3 DNA follows: TGTGCCAGCAGCAAAGCGCAACTTATACGAGGAGACAATCAGCCCCAGCATTTT.

V usage is TRBV5-1 and J usage is TRBJ1-4; D remains ambiguous. V lost 2 bases to trimming and J lost 0 bases, with 8 bases between them. Germline CDR1 reads SGHRS; CDR2 reads YFSETQ. This CDR3 region has 15 residues. The CDR3 protein is CASSFYGATNEKLFF. The CDR3 DNA reads TGCGCCAGCAGCTTCTACGGGGCAACTAATGAAAAACTGTTTTTT.

This chain joins TRBV4-3 and TRBJ1-5; maybe TRBD1 (6 bases). The CDR3 loop spans 17 amino acids. Germline V gene lookup returns CDR1 LGHNA and CDR2 YSLEER. V was shortened by 0 bases and J by 1 base, with 13 bases between the two germline ends. CDR3 protein: CASSQDRGGGSNQPQHF. As DNA, the CDR3 is TGCGCCAGCAGCCAAGATAGGGGCGGGGGCAGCAATCAGCCCCAGCATTTT.

The chain joins TRBV6-5 to TRBJ2-7; D tentatively reads TRBD1 or TRBD2 (6 bases each). The length of the CDR3 is 15 residues. V lost 10 bases and J lost 2, with 21 bases in between. Germline-derived CDR1 and CDR2 are MNHEY and SVGAGI. The CDR3 region has the DNA TGTGCCACCCTCCGGGGGCCGAGCGGCACCTACGAGCAGTACTTC. It yields the protein CATLRGPSGTYEQYF.

The chain has TRBV11-3 and TRBJ1-4, with 11 nucleotides matching TRBD1. Trimming cost V 5 bases and J 7 bases; bases outside gene matches: 6. Germline lookup yields CDR1 SGHNT and CDR2 YENEEA. The CDR3 is 15 residues long. Here the CDR3 reads CASSPPGTGGEKLFF. The CDR3 nucleotides are TGTGCCAGCAGCCCACCCGGGACAGGGGGTGAAAAACTGTTTTTT.

The V and J genes are TRBV6-6 and TRBJ2-2; D tentatively fits TRBD1 or TRBD2 (5 bases each). V was pared by 7 bases and J by 4 bases, with 16 bases between. The CDR3 sequence is 15 residues long. Germline CDR1 MNHNY, CDR2 SVGAGI (reference sequence). CDR3 in DNA: TGTGCCAGCACCCGGGGCGGGCAAGCCACCGGGGAGCTGTTTTTT. It is translated as CASTRGGQATGELFF.

This clone has just a few counts. The chain recombines TRBV7-9 with TRBJ1-2; D unclear. V was cut by 3 bases and J by 5 bases, with 4 bases left in between. The CDR3 totals 11 residues. Germline loops: CDR1 SEHNR, CDR2 FQNEAQ (reference sequence). The DNA of the CDR3 is TGTGCCAGCAGCTTTAATTATGGCTACACCTTC. Encoded protein: CASSFNYGYTF.

This clone came up a few times. The V call is TRBV24-1, the J call TRBJ1-5, with TRBD1 matching over 7 bases. This CDR3 has 13 amino acids. CDR1 is KGHDR, CDR2 SFDVKD, per germline. The ends lost 7 bases at V and 6 bases at J; junction bases unmatched: 5. CDR3 bases: TGTGCCACCAGCGACAGGGAGATTCAGCCCCAGCATTTT. Protein: CATSDREIQPQHF.

The chain links TRBV7-9 to TRBJ2-7, with TRBD2 as a possible D gene (5 bases). Germline V gives CDR1 SEHNR, CDR2 FQNEAQ (reference sequence). CDR3 length: 17 residues. The ends were cut back, 0 bases at V and 1 base at J, with 16 bases in the middle. CDR3 sequence reads: CASSLAFEGEGSYEQYF. The DNA of the CDR3 is TGTGCCAGCAGCTTAGCCTTCGAGGGTGAGGGTTCCTACGAGCAGTACTTC.

V usage is TRBV27 and J usage is TRBJ1-2, with a weak D call TRBD1 (6 bases). From germline, CDR1 is MNHEY and CDR2 SMNVEV (reference sequence). The CDR3 spans 12 residues. The CDR3 DNA reads as TGTGCTTCCGACAGGAGCAACTATGGCTACACCTTC. It codes for CASDRSNYGYTF.

This clone was seen only once. This chain joins TRBV5-4 and TRBJ2-7, with 7 bases that match TRBD1. Germline lookup yields CDR1 SGHNT and CDR2 YYREEE (reference sequence). This CDR3 is built from 16 residues. The V segment lost 3 bases and the J segment 3 bases; nucleotides outside the gene matches: 12. For the CDR3, the DNA is TGTGCCAGCAGCTCGCCCTCCGGGACAGCCCGCTACGAGCAGTACTTC. As protein: CASSSPSGTARYEQYF.

The rearrangement links TRBV19 to TRBJ2-3; 8 bases agree with TRBD2. This CDR3 contains 17 residues. Germline V CDR1 and CDR2: LNHDA, SQIVND (reference sequence). The J segment lost 7 bases and the V segment lost 2 bases, leaving 14 bases of the junction unmatched. The CDR3 region is CASSIPPSGRASYTQYF. The CDR3 bases are TGTGCCAGTAGTATACCACCATCCGGGAGGGCCTCCTATACGCAGTATTTT.

The V call is TRBV7-8, the J call TRBJ1-2, with a weak D call TRBD1 (6 bases). This CDR3 region has 13 residues. The V end was cut by 4 bases, the J end by 5 bases, with 11 bases between. Germline CDR1 reads SGHVS; CDR2 reads FQNEAQ. CDR3 DNA: TGTGCCAGCAGCTCAACGGGGGCTTATGGCTACACCTTC. Residues: CASSSTGAYGYTF. Combining the CDR3 with reference TRBV7-8 and TRBJ1-2 gives the whole variable domain GAGVSQSPRYKVAKRGQDVALRCDPISGHVSLFWYQQALGQGPEFLTYFQNEAQLDKSGLPSDRFFAERPEGSVSTLKIQRTQQEDSAVYLCASSSTGAYGYTFGSGTRLTVV.

The chain recombines TRBV19 with TRBJ1-5; 10 nucleotides match TRBD1. Per germline, CDR1 LNHDA and CDR2 SQIVND (reference sequence). CDR3 length: 14 amino acids. V trimming: 8 bases; J trimming: 6 bases; junction bases outside the gene matches: 7. For the CDR3, the DNA is TGTGCCAGTGAGGACAGGGGGAATGTTCAGCCCCAGCATTTT. Encoded protein: CASEDRGNVQPQHF.

The gene calls are TRBV7-6 and TRBJ2-1; tentative D call: TRBD2 (6 bases). The V end was cut by 1 base, the J end by 8 bases, with 12 bases between. The CDR3 length is 14 residues. Germline V gives CDR1 SGHVS, CDR2 FNYEAQ. The CDR3 region has the DNA TGTGCCAGCAGCTTAGAAACACCGGGGGATGAGCAGTTCTTC. Amino acids: CASSLETPGDEQFF.

V is TRBV11-3 and J is TRBJ2-2, with D maybe TRBD1 (6 bases). V lost 5 bases and J lost 7, with 14 bases in between. Germline CDR1 SGHNT, CDR2 YENEEA. This CDR3 has 14 residues. CDR3: CASSPRTVGGELFF. DNA of the CDR3: TGTGCCAGCAGCCCACGGACAGTGGGCGGGGAGCTGTTTTTT.